These T cell receptor beta chains were read from a single sample in a study of T-cell reconstitution after alpha-beta-depleted transplantation in children. TCRdb re-analysed the PCR reads in MiXCR, keeping a single row per CDR3 protein. This table holds 230,000 or so distinct CDR3 sequences, around 11% found once. Sequenced here: PBMCs from the stem cell graft donor, sampled from the stem cell graft. The receptors here all came from a human donor who donated a stem cell graft to a child with acute lymphoblastic leukemia. The CDR3 runs from the conserved cysteine through the conserved F or W. D genes are given only for firm matches. Only some rows state a clone size, as once, few, many or a class for expanded clones.

D,J,V,size,CDR3,DNA
TRBD1,TRBJ2-7,TRBV18,many,CASSEQGFAREQYF,TGTGCCAGCTCCGAACAGGGGTTCGCGCGAGAGCAGTACTTC
NA,TRBJ2-5,TRBV7-2,few,CASSLDRVWKTQYF,TGTGCCAGCAGCTTAGACAGAGTGTGGAAGACCCAGTACTTC
TRBD1,TRBJ1-5,TRBV16,many,CASSRDRNQPQHF,TGTGCCAGCAGCCGGGACAGAAATCAGCCCCAGCATTTT
NA,TRBJ2-3,TRBV12-3/TRBV12-4,few,CASSPGERPRRDTQYF,TGTGCCAGCAGTCCGGGGGAGCGGCCCCGAAGGGATACGCAGTATTTT
TRBD2,TRBJ2-5,TRBV6-2/TRBV6-3,many,CASSTRARLAGGQQETQYF,TGTGCCAGCAGCACCCGAGCGAGACTAGCGGGGGGCCAGCAAGAGACCCAGTACTTC
NA,TRBJ2-5,TRBV7-8,NA,CASSLRQATRETQYF,TGTGCCAGCAGCTTACGCCAGGCGACCAGGGAGACCCAGTACTTC
NA,TRBJ2-2,TRBV5-5,few,CASTLRDLVGGELFF,TGTGCCAGCACCTTAAGAGACCTGGTAGGCGGGGAGCTGTTTTTT
NA,TRBJ2-3,TRBV7-2,many,CASSPLQKSQYF,TGTGCCAGCAGTCCTCTCCAGAAATCGCAGTATTTT
NA,TRBJ2-3,TRBV28,few,CASTLPGTDTQYF,TGTGCCAGCACTCTCCCCGGCACAGATACGCAGTATTTT
NA,TRBJ2-3,TRBV5-4,many,CASSLSGRRTDTQYF,TGTGCCAGCAGCTTGTCAGGGCGGAGGACAGATACGCAGTATTTT
TRBD2,TRBJ2-7,TRBV7-2,many,CASSLGGTSGQQQYF,TGTGCCAGCAGCTTAGGAGGGACTAGCGGGCAGCAGCAGTACTTC
NA,TRBJ1-4,TRBV4-3,many,CASSQPTGKATNEKLFF,TGCGCCAGCAGCCAGCCGACAGGAAAGGCAACTAATGAAAAACTGTTTTTT
NA,TRBJ2-5,TRBV4-2,many,CASSQSEETQYF,TGTGCCAGCAGCCAATCAGAAGAGACCCAGTACTTC
NA,TRBJ2-1,TRBV6-6,many,CASSYQATEQFF,TGTGCCAGCAGTTACCAGGCGACTGAGCAGTTCTTC
TRBD2,TRBJ2-3,TRBV6-1,few,CASSEFWREGQPDTQYF,TGTGCCAGCAGTGAATTCTGGCGGGAGGGCCAGCCAGATACGCAGTATTTT
TRBD1,TRBJ1-2,TRBV18,NA,CASSRQGAGYTF,TGTGCCAGCTCACGACAGGGAGCGGGCTACACCTTC
NA,TRBJ1-1,TRBV7-2,NA,CASNPGVVGVTEAFF,TGTGCCAGCAACCCAGGGGTCGTGGGCGTCACTGAAGCTTTCTTT
NA,TRBJ2-3,TRBV29-1,many,CSVAGVGLGTDTQYF,TGCAGCGTTGCCGGTGTAGGGCTAGGCACAGATACGCAGTATTTT
TRBD1,TRBJ2-1,TRBV29-1,few,CSVEEQGSYNEQFF,TGCAGCGTTGAAGAACAGGGGTCCTACAATGAGCAGTTCTTC
TRBD1,TRBJ2-7,TRBV7-9,few,CASSRSDRAHEQYF,TGTGCCAGCAGCCGCTCGGACAGGGCCCACGAGCAGTACTTC
NA,TRBJ2-5,TRBV20-1,many,CSARGWASQETQYF,TGCAGTGCTAGAGGCTGGGCTAGCCAAGAGACCCAGTACTTC
NA,TRBJ2-4,TRBV27,many,CASSPLVIEDIQYF,TGTGCCAGCAGTCCACTGGTTATCGAGGACATTCAGTACTTC
TRBD1,TRBJ1-6,TRBV6-5,many,CASSYAGGNSPLHF,TGTGCCAGCAGTTACGCAGGGGGCAATTCACCCCTCCACTTT
NA,TRBJ2-1,TRBV28,few,CASSLFVQTGQGYNEQFF,TGTGCCAGCAGTTTATTTGTCCAGACAGGCCAGGGATACAATGAGCAGTTCTTC
NA,TRBJ1-6,TRBV25-1,many,CASSDSRGPNSPLHF,TGTGCCAGCAGTGATTCCAGGGGCCCAAATTCACCCCTCCACTTT
TRBD1,TRBJ1-1,TRBV28,many,CASRGQGMVSAFF,TGTGCCAGCAGAGGACAGGGTATGGTTTCGGCTTTCTTT
NA,TRBJ1-3,TRBV4-3,NA,CASSHAYRGGNRRNTIYF,TGCGCCAGCAGCCATGCCTACAGAGGCGGTAATCGTCGAAACACCATATATTTT
NA,TRBJ2-4,TRBV4-3,NA,CASSQGPGTKNSQYF,TGCGCCAGCAGCCAAGGTCCAGGGACCAAAAACAGTCAGTACTTC
TRBD2,TRBJ2-1,TRBV5-6,many,CASSLGGSGSSYNEQFF,TGTGCCAGCAGCTTGGGAGGTAGCGGGAGCTCCTACAATGAGCAGTTCTTC
TRBD1,TRBJ2-4,TRBV20-1,many,CSARTPGQGAGKNIQYF,TGCAGTGCTAGAACACCCGGACAGGGGGCTGGCAAAAACATTCAGTACTTC
TRBD1,TRBJ2-7,TRBV9,few,CASSYHRDRPYEQYF,TGTGCCAGCAGTTACCACCGGGACAGACCCTACGAGCAGTACTTC
TRBD1,TRBJ1-3,TRBV5-6,many,CASSALDRDPGNTIYF,TGTGCCAGCAGCGCGTTAGACAGGGATCCTGGAAACACCATATATTTT
NA,TRBJ1-5,TRBV28,many,CASSRQYSNQPQHF,TGTGCCAGCAGCCGTCAGTATAGCAATCAGCCCCAGCATTTT
NA,TRBJ1-5,TRBV20-1,many,CSARTMDRTGQPQHF,TGCAGTGCTAGAACCATGGACCGGACGGGTCAGCCCCAGCATTTT
NA,TRBJ2-6,TRBV30,few,CAWSARSSGANVLTF,TGTGCCTGGAGTGCGCGGTCCTCTGGGGCCAACGTCCTGACTTTC
TRBD1,TRBJ2-7,TRBV5-5,many,CASSLTVRGGEDYEQYF,TGTGCCAGCAGCTTGACGGTCCGAGGGGGCGAGGACTACGAGCAGTACTTC
NA,TRBJ2-3,TRBV6-1,NA,CASSLGGSGVQYF,TGTGCCAGTAGCCTTGGGGGATCGGGGGTGCAGTATTTT
TRBD1,TRBJ2-7,TRBV6-5,many,CASRGEGQWNEQYF,TGTGCCAGCAGGGGCGAGGGACAGTGGAACGAGCAGTACTTC
NA,TRBJ1-5,TRBV7-2,many,CASSPAIRQPQHF,TGTGCCAGCAGCCCGGCCATCCGACAGCCCCAGCATTTT
TRBD1,TRBJ1-4,TRBV7-2,many,CASSLRQGVEVLFF,TGTGCCAGCAGCCTTCGACAGGGGGTAGAAGTACTGTTTTTT
TRBD2,TRBJ2-1,TRBV6-2/TRBV6-3,many,CASSYYSGRGEQFF,TGTGCCAGCAGTTACTATAGCGGGAGGGGTGAGCAGTTCTTC
NA,TRBJ1-1,TRBV18,many,CASSVRQLNTEAFF,TGTGCCAGCTCCGTGAGACAGCTGAACACTGAAGCTTTCTTT
NA,TRBJ2-7,TRBV6-1,many,CATSTGGPYEQYF,TGTGCCACCTCAACCGGGGGACCCTACGAGCAGTACTTC
TRBD1,TRBJ1-2,TRBV28,many,CASSSVLQGGYGYTF,TGTGCCAGCAGTTCCGTCCTACAGGGGGGGTATGGCTACACCTTC
NA,TRBJ2-3,TRBV5-8,few,CASSLVRDYTDTQYF,TGTGCCAGCAGCTTAGTCAGGGATTACACAGATACGCAGTATTTT
NA,TRBJ1-1,TRBV5-1,many,CASSLGVTNTEAFF,TGCGCCAGCAGCTTGGGGGTGACGAACACTGAAGCTTTCTTT
TRBD2,TRBJ2-5,TRBV5-1,many,CASSSRTSDETQYF,TGCGCCAGCAGCTCCCGGACTAGCGACGAGACCCAGTACTTC
NA,TRBJ2-7,TRBV6-5,many,CASSYGTQPSYEQYF,TGTGCCAGCAGTTACGGGACTCAGCCTTCCTACGAGCAGTACTTC
NA,TRBJ1-5,TRBV6-1,many,CASESLAVGSSNQPQHF,TGTGCCAGCGAATCCCTAGCGGTCGGTTCTAGCAATCAGCCCCAGCATTTT
TRBD1,TRBJ1-1,TRBV5-4,many,CASSSRQGSEAFF,TGTGCCAGCAGCTCACGACAGGGTTCTGAAGCTTTCTTT
NA,TRBJ2-2,TRBV7-6,many,CASSLYLRNTGELFF,TGTGCCAGCAGCTTATACCTCAGGAACACCGGGGAGCTGTTTTTT
NA,TRBJ1-4,TRBV7-2,many,CASSSGGRTNEKLFF,TGTGCCAGCAGCTCCGGGGGGAGAACTAATGAAAAACTGTTTTTT
NA,TRBJ2-1,TRBV5-1,many,CASSLAQYNEQFF,TGCGCCAGCAGCTTGGCCCAGTACAATGAGCAGTTCTTC
NA,TRBJ1-5,TRBV19,NA,CASRSYRVSNQPQHF,TGTGCCAGTAGATCCTACAGGGTTAGCAATCAGCCCCAGCATTTT
TRBD2,TRBJ2-1,TRBV9,few,CASSPPGLAFNEQFF,TGTGCCAGCAGCCCTCCGGGACTAGCGTTCAATGAGCAGTTCTTC
NA,TRBJ1-5,TRBV20-1,many,CSARAPPGHPTGSQPQHF,TGCAGTGCTAGAGCCCCGCCGGGACACCCCACGGGAAGCCAGCCCCAGCATTTT
TRBD1,TRBJ2-1,TRBV15,few,CATSRIPGQVGNEQFF,TGTGCCACCAGCAGAATCCCGGGACAGGTAGGAAATGAGCAGTTCTTC
NA,TRBJ1-1,TRBV10-3,many,CAISRLGTEAFF,TGTGCCATCAGTCGTCTGGGCACTGAAGCTTTCTTT
NA,TRBJ2-3,TRBV20-1,many,CSASPFTDTQYF,TGCAGTGCTTCACCCTTCACAGATACGCAGTATTTT